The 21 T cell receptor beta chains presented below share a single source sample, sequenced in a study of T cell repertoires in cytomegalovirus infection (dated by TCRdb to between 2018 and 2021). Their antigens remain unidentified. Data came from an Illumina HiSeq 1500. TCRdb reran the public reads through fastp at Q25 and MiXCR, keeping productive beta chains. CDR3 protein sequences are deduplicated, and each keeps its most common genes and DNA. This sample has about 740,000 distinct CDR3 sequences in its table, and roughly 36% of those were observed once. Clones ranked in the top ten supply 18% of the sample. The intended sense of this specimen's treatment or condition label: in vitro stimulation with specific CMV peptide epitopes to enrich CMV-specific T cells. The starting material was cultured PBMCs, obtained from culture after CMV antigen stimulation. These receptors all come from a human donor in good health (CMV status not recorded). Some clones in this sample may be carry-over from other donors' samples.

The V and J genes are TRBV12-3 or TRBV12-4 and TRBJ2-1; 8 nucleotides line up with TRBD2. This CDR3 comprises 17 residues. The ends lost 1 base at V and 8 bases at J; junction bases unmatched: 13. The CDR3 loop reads CASSLVFGGGNDYEQFF. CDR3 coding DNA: TGTGCCAGCAGTTTAGTTTTCGGGGGGGGCAATGATTATGAGCAGTTCTTC.

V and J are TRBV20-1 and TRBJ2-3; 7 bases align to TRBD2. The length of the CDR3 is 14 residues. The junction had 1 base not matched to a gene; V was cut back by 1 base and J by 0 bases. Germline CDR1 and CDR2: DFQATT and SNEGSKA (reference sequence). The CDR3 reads CSARAAGSTDTQYF. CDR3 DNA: TGCAGTGCTAGAGCAGCGGGGAGCACAGATACGCAGTATTTT.

The CDR3 here is CASSLSGTGYYGYTF. The CDR3 coding sequence is TGCGCCAGCAGCCTTTCCGGGACAGGCTACTATGGCTACACCTTC. V and J are TRBV4-1 and TRBJ1-2, with TRBD1 matching 8 bases. The trim removed 4 bases at V and 3 bases at J, leaving 7 bases unmatched. This CDR3 spans 15 amino acids. CDR1 and CDR2 from the germline V gene are MGHRA and YSYEKL.

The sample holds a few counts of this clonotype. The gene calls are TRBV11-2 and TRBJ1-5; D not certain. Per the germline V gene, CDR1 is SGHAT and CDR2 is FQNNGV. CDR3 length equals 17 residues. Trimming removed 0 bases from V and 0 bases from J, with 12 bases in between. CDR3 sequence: CASSLDRIPYSNQPQHF. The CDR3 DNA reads TGTGCCAGCAGCTTAGATCGTATCCCTTATAGCAATCAGCCCCAGCATTTT.

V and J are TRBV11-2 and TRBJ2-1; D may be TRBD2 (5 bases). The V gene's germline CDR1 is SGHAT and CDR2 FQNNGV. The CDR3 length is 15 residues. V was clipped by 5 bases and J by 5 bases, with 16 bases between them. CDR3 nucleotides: TGTGCCAGCAGCCACGGACCGAGGAGGCACAATGAGCAGTTCTTC. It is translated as CASSHGPRRHNEQFF.

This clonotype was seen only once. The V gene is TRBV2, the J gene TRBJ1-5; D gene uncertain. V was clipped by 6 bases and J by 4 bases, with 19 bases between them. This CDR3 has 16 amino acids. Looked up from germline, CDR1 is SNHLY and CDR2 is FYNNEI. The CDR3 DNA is TGTGCCAGCAGGTTCCTCGGTATGGAGGGAAATCAGCCCCAGCATTTT. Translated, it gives CASRFLGMEGNQPQHF. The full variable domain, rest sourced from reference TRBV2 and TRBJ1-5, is EPEVTQTPSHQVTQMGQEVILRCVPISNHLYFYWYRQILGQKVEFLVSFYNNEISEKSEIFDDQFSVERPDGSNFTLKIRSTKLEDSAMYFCASRFLGMEGNQPQHFGDGTRLSIL.

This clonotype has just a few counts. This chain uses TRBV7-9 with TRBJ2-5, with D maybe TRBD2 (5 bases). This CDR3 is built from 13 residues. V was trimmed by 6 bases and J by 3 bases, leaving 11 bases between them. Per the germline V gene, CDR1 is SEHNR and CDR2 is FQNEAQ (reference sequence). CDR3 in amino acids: CASSYSEKETQYF. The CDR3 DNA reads TGTGCCAGCAGTTATAGCGAGAAAGAGACCCAGTACTTC.

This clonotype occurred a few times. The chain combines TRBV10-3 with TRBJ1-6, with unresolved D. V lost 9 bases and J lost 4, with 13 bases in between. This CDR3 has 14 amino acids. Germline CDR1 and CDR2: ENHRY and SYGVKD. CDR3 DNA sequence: TGTGCCATTCAGGACGGAAGATATAATTCACCCCTCCACTTT. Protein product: CAIQDGRYNSPLHF.

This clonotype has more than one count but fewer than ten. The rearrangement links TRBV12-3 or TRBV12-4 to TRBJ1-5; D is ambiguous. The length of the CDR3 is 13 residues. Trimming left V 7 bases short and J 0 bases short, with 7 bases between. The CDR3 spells CASTHNSNQPQHF. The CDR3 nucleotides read TGTGCCAGCACTCATAATAGCAATCAGCCCCAGCATTTT.

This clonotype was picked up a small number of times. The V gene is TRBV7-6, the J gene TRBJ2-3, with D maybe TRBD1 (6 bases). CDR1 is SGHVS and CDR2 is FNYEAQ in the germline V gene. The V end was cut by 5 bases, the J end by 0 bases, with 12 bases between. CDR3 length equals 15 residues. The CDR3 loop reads CASSPPQGSTDTQYF. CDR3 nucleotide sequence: TGTGCCAGCAGCCCTCCGCAGGGGAGCACAGATACGCAGTATTTT. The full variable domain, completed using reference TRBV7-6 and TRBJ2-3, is GAGVSQSPRYKVTKRGQDVALRCDPISGHVSLYWYRQALGQGPEFLTYFNYEAQQDKSGLPNDRFSAERPEGSISTLTIQRTEQRDSAMYRCASSPPQGSTDTQYFGPGTRLTVL.

CDR3 amino acids: CASGPPGGITGELFF. For the CDR3, the DNA is TGTGCCAGCGGACCCCCCGGGGGGATCACCGGGGAGCTGTTTTTT. The chain joins TRBV7-9 to TRBJ2-2, with 7 bases lining up with TRBD2. The CDR3 totals 15 residues. The J segment lost 4 bases and the V segment lost 8 bases, leaving 10 bases of the junction unmatched. Looked up from germline, CDR1 is SEHNR and CDR2 is FQNEAQ (reference sequence).

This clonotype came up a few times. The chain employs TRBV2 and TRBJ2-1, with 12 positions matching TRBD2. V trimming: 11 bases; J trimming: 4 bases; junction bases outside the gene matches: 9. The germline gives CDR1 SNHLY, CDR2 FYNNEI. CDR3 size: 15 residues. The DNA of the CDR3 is TGTGCCGGACGATATGGGACTAGCGGGTACAATGAGCAGTTCTTC. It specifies CAGRYGTSGYNEQFF.

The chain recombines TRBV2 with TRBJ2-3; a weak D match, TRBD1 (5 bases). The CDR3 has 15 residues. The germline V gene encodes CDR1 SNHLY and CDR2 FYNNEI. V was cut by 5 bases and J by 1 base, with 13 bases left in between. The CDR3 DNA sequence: TGTGCCAGCAGTAGAGACAGCCTTGGCACAGATACGCAGTATTTT. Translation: CASSRDSLGTDTQYF.

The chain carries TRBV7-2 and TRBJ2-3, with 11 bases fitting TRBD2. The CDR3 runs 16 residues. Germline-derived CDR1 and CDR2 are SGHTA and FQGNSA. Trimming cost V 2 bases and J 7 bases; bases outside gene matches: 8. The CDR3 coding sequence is TGTGCCAGCAGCTTAAGCCTAGCGGGGGGTTCCAATACGCAGTATTTT. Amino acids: CASSLSLAGGSNTQYF. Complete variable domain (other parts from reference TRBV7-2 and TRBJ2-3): GAGVSQSPSNKVTEKGKDVELRCDPISGHTALYWYRQSLGQGLEFLIYFQGNSAPDKSGLPSDRFSAERTGGSVSTLTIQRTQQEDSAVYLCASSLSLAGGSNTQYFGPGTRLTVL.

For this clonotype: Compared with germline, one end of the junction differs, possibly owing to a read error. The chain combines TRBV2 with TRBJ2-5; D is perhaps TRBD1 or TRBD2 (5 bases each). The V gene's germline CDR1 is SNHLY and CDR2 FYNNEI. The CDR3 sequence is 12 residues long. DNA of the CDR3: TGTGCCAGCCGGGGCAGGCCAGAGGCCCAGTACTTC. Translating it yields CASRGRPEAQYF.

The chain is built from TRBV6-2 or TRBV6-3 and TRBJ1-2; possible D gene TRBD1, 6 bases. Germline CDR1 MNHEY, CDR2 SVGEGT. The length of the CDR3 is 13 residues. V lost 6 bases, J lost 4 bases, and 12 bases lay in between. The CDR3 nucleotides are TGTGCCAGCAGACAACAGGGACCCTATGGCTACACCTTC. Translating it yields CASRQQGPYGYTF.

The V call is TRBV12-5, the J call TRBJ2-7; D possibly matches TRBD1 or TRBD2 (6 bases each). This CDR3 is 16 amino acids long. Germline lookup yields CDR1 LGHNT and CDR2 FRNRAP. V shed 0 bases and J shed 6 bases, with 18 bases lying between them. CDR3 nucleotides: TGTGCTAGTGGTTTGGTACTCGGGGGCGTATCTGCCGAGCAGTACTTC. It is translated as CASGLVLGGVSAEQYF.

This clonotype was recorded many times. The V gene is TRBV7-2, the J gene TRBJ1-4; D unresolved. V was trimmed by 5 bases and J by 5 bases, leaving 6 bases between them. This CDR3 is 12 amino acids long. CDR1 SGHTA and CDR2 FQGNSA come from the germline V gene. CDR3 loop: CASSPSNEKLFF. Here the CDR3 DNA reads TGTGCCAGCAGCCCCTCAAATGAAAAACTGTTTTTT.

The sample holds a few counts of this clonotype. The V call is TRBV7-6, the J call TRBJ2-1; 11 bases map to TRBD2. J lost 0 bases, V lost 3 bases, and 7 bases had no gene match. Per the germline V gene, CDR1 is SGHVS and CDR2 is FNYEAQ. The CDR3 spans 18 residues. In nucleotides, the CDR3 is TGTGCCAGCAGCTTGTTGGCTAGCGGGGGGAGCTCCTACAATGAGCAGTTCTTC. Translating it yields CASSLLASGGSSYNEQFF.

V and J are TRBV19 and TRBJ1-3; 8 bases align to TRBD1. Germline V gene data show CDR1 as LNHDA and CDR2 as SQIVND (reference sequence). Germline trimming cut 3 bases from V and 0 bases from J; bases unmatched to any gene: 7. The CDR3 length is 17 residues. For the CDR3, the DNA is TGTGCCAGTAGTATCGGCAGGGGGCCCTTCTCTGGAAACACCATATATTTT. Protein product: CASSIGRGPFSGNTIYF.

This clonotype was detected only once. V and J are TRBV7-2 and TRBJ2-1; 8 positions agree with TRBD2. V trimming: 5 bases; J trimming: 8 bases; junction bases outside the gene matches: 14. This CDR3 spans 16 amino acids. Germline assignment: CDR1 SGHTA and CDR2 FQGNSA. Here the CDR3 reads CASSPQGGRHGDEQFF. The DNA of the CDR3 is TGTGCCAGCAGCCCCCAGGGCGGGAGGCATGGGGATGAGCAGTTCTTC.